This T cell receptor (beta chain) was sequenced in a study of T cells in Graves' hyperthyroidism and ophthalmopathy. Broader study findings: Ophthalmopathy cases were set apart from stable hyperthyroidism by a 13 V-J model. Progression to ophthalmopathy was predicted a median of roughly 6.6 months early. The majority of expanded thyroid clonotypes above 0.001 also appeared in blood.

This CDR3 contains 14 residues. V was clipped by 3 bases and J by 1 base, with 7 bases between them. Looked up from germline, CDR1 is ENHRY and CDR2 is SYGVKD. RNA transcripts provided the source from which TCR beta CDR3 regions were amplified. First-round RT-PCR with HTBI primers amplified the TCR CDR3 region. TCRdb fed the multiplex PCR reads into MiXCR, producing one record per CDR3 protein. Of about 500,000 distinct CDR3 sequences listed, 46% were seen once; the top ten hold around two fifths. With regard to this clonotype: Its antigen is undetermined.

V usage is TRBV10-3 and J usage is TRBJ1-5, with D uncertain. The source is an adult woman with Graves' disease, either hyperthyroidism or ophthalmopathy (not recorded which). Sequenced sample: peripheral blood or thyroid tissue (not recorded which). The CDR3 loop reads CAISDTGSNQPQHF. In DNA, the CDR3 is TGTGCCATCAGTGATACGGGGAGCAATCAGCCCCAGCATTTT.